Below are 32 T cell receptor beta chains sequenced from a single sample in a study of blood T cell repertoires in COVID-19. Sequenced by immunoSEQ multiplex PCR; TCRdb stores in-frame clones only, minus some. This sample carries some 190,000 clones, more than 75% of them seen once, and the ten largest clones take roughly 20%. Source material: peripheral blood. These receptors were taken from a person aged 65 to 85 with COVID-19, enrolled during active disease.

The chain combines TRBV5-1 with TRBJ2-3; tentative D call: TRBD2 (6 bases). V dropped 5 bases and J dropped 0 bases, with 16 bases sitting between them. CDR1 and CDR2 from the germline V gene are SGHRS and YFSETQ. The length of the CDR3 is 16 residues. CDR3 DNA: TGCGCCAGCAGGTCGGAACTAGCCTATAGCACAGATACGCAGTATTTT. It encodes CASRSELAYSTDTQYF.

The chain carries TRBV5-4 and TRBJ1-5; D not certain. This CDR3 spans 13 amino acids. V lost 4 bases and J lost 7, with 12 bases in between. CDR1 and CDR2 (germline): SGHNT, YYREEE (reference sequence). This CDR3 reads CASSAGLDQPQHF. For the CDR3, the DNA is TGTGCCAGCAGCGCAGGTTTAGACCAGCCCCAGCATTTT.

This rearrangement joins TRBV5-6 to TRBJ2-3; TRBD2 matches at 9 bases. V trimming: 4 bases; J trimming: 0 bases; junction bases outside the gene matches: 3. The CDR3 runs to 15 residues. The V gene's germline CDR1 is SGHDT and CDR2 YYEEEE. In nucleotides, the CDR3 is TGTGCCAGCAGCCTTGGACTAGCGAGCACAGATACGCAGTATTTT. Its translation is CASSLGLASTDTQYF.

The chain carries TRBV7-9 and TRBJ2-5, with 10 bases that match TRBD2. The CDR3 has 15 amino acids. Germline CDR1 SEHNR, CDR2 FQNEAQ (reference sequence). After removal of 5 bases from V and 1 base from J, the junction contained 4 bases not matched to a gene. CDR3 residues: CASSRTSGTQETQYF. In nucleotides, the CDR3 is TGTGCCAGCAGCCGGACTAGCGGAACCCAAGAGACCCAGTACTTC.

The chain links TRBV5-6 to TRBJ2-2; D uncertain. With 4 bases removed from V and 5 bases from J, the gap between germline ends came to 6 bases. Germline lookup yields CDR1 SGHDT and CDR2 YYEEEE. This CDR3 is 12 amino acids long. The CDR3 protein is CASSPTTGELFF. The DNA of the CDR3 is TGTGCCAGCAGCCCAACTACCGGGGAGCTGTTTTTT.

V is TRBV30 and J is TRBJ1-4, with D possibly TRBD1 on 6 matching bases. Trimming cost V 2 bases and J 14 bases, with 18 bases left between them. CDR3 length: 13 amino acids. Germline V CDR1 and CDR2: GTSNPN, SVGIG (reference sequence). The CDR3, as DNA: TGTGCCTGGAGTATCCCCCCGGGACAAGCGCTGTTTTTT. This gives the protein CAWSIPPGQALFF.

The V gene is TRBV19, the J gene TRBJ2-1, with D perhaps TRBD2 (7 bases). CDR3 length equals 13 residues. The germline V gene has CDR1 LNHDA and CDR2 SQIVND (reference sequence). V dropped 0 bases and J dropped 10 bases, with 10 bases sitting between them. The CDR3 nucleotides are TGTGCCAGTAGTATAGAGACGGGGGGCGAGCAGTTCTTC. Translating gives CASSIETGGEQFF. The full variable domain, its missing parts supplied by reference TRBV19 and TRBJ2-1, is DGGITQSPKYLFRKEGQNVTLSCEQNLNHDAMYWYRQDPGQGLRLIYYSQIVNDFQKGDIAEGYSVSREKKESFPLTVTSAQKNPTAFYLCASSIETGGEQFFGPGTRLTVL.

The chain recombines TRBV7-8 with TRBJ2-1, with D possibly being TRBD2 (7 bases). CDR3 length: 14 amino acids. In germline, CDR1 is SGHVS, CDR2 FQNEAQ. The germline V and J ends were trimmed by 1 base and 8 bases, with 12 bases remaining between them. CDR3 nucleotide sequence: TGTGCCAGCAGCTTAGGGGGGGGCGGCGATGAGCAGTTCTTC. The encoded protein is CASSLGGGGDEQFF.

The V and J genes are TRBV6-2 or TRBV6-3 and TRBJ1-2, with 10 positions matching TRBD1. Losses at the gene ends were 7 bases for V and 5 bases for J; bases not matched to a gene: 7. The CDR3 runs 14 residues. Germline V gives CDR1 MNHEY, CDR2 SVGEGT. The chain's CDR3 is CASTPGQGLYGYTF. CDR3 nucleotide sequence: TGTGCCAGCACCCCGGGACAGGGGTTATATGGCTACACCTTC.

This chain uses TRBV7-2 with TRBJ1-1, with D maybe TRBD1 (6 bases). The V end was cut by 6 bases, the J end by 1 base, with 9 bases between. The CDR3 has 13 amino acids. CDR1 is SGHTA and CDR2 is FQGNSA in the germline V gene. The CDR3 is CASRLTGNTEAFF. CDR3 DNA sequence: TGTGCCAGCAGGCTGACAGGGAACACTGAAGCTTTCTTT.

In nucleotides, the CDR3 is TGCGCCAGCAGCCAAGATCGAGGGGGTACAACTAATGAAAAACTGTTTTTT. As protein: CASSQDRGGTTNEKLFF. The V call is TRBV4-3, the J call TRBJ1-4; D may be TRBD1 (6 bases). Germline V gene sequence: CDR1 LGHNA, CDR2 YSLEER. The germline V and J ends were trimmed by 0 bases and 0 bases, with 11 bases remaining between them. The CDR3 runs 17 residues.

This chain links TRBV19 with TRBJ1-5; D unclear. The CDR3 spans 15 residues. Germline CDR1 is LNHDA and CDR2 is SQIVND (reference sequence). V was shortened by 5 bases and J by 6 bases, with 17 bases between the two germline ends. The CDR3 sequence: CASSFRQVMGQPQHF. The CDR3 region has the DNA TGTGCCAGTAGTTTTCGGCAGGTAATGGGTCAGCCCCAGCATTTT.

The genes are TRBV2 and TRBJ2-7; 10 positions match TRBD1. CDR3 length equals 15 residues. With 7 bases clipped from V and 6 bases from J, the junction kept 12 bases outside the gene matches. Germline V gene data show CDR1 as SNHLY and CDR2 as FYNNEI. CDR3 nucleotides: TGTGCCAGCACACCAGCACGACAGGGGGCTACCGAGCAGTACTTC. Protein product: CASTPARQGATEQYF. Supplemented by reference TRBV2 and TRBJ2-7, the full variable domain reads EPEVTQTPSHQVTQMGQEVILRCVPISNHLYFYWYRQILGQKVEFLVSFYNNEISEKSEIFDDQFSVERPDGSNFTLKIRSTKLEDSAMYFCASTPARQGATEQYFGPGTRLTVT.

This chain connects TRBV6-5 to TRBJ1-6, with D uncertain. Germline CDR1 and CDR2: MNHEY and SVGAGI. V lost 7 bases, J lost 4 bases, and 14 bases lay in between. The CDR3 extends over 15 amino acids. CDR3 sequence reads: CASTLDNPYNSPLHF. The CDR3 bases are TGTGCCAGCACCCTTGACAACCCGTATAATTCACCCCTCCACTTT.

This sequence joins TRBV28 and TRBJ1-2; D ambiguous. CDR1 MDHEN and CDR2 SYDVKM come from the germline V gene. The CDR3 contains 14 residues. Trimming shortened V by 5 bases and J by 4 bases, and 14 bases separated the two germline ends. CDR3 loop: CASSGTESGYGYTF. In nucleotides, the CDR3 is TGTGCCAGCAGTGGAACGGAAAGCGGCTATGGCTACACCTTC.

The rearrangement links TRBV19 to TRBJ1-5; tentatively, D is TRBD1 (5 bases). V was shortened by 3 bases and J by 0 bases, with 6 bases between the two germline ends. Germline V gives CDR1 LNHDA, CDR2 SQIVND (reference sequence). This CDR3 has 14 residues. The CDR3 region is CASSIQGSNQPQHF. CDR3 nucleotide sequence: TGTGCCAGTAGTATCCAGGGTAGCAATCAGCCCCAGCATTTT.

The chain combines TRBV4-2 with TRBJ1-5, with 11 bases fitting TRBD1. This CDR3 has 16 residues. V gave up 0 bases and J gave up 5 bases; unmatched junction bases: 3. The germline V gene encodes CDR1 LGHNA and CDR2 YNFKEQ. The CDR3 nucleotides are TGTGCCAGCAGCCAAGAGTTGGGACAGGGGGATCAGCCCCAGCATTTT. Its translation is CASSQELGQGDQPQHF.

This clone occurred once. The rearrangement joins TRBV5-1 to TRBJ2-1; 8 bases fit TRBD1. With 3 bases clipped from V and 5 bases from J, the junction kept 10 bases outside the gene matches. The CDR3 loop spans 16 amino acids. Germline V lookup: CDR1 SGHRS, CDR2 YFSETQ. DNA of the CDR3: TGCGCCAGCAGCTCTACCCAACAGGGGGTTCACAATGAGCAGTTCTTC. Protein: CASSSTQQGVHNEQFF.

This chain links TRBV5-1 with TRBJ1-2; 9 nucleotides agree with TRBD1. Per germline, CDR1 SGHRS and CDR2 YFSETQ. The CDR3 is 15 amino acids. V gave up 0 bases and J gave up 2 bases; unmatched junction bases: 2. CDR3 nucleotide sequence: TGCGCCAGCAGCTTGGATGGACAGGGGAACTATGGCTACACCTTC. Translating gives CASSLDGQGNYGYTF.

The CDR3: CSASQGVRPQHF. CDR3 bases: TGCAGTGCTAGTCAGGGTGTCCGGCCCCAGCATTTT. This chain joins TRBV20-1 and TRBJ1-5; D is perhaps TRBD1 (5 bases). Trimming removed 3 bases from V and 9 bases from J, with 12 bases in between. Germline V gives CDR1 DFQATT, CDR2 SNEGSKA (reference sequence). There are 12 residues in the CDR3.

This rearrangement joins TRBV7-8 to TRBJ1-1; no clear D gene. Germline CDR1 reads SGHVS; CDR2 reads FQNEAQ. The CDR3 runs to 13 residues. Trimming pared 3 bases from V and 1 base from J, leaving 6 bases between. The CDR3 sequence is CASSFAGNTEAFF. CDR3 DNA: TGTGCCAGCAGCTTTGCAGGGAACACTGAAGCTTTCTTT.

In nucleotides, the CDR3 is TGCGCCAGCAGCTTGGATAGCGGGAGTCATAATGAGCAGTTCTTC. Amino acids: CASSLDSGSHNEQFF. The rearrangement uses TRBV5-1 and TRBJ2-1; 9 bases match TRBD2. Germline V gives CDR1 SGHRS, CDR2 YFSETQ. This CDR3 is built from 15 residues. V was pared by 0 bases and J by 7 bases, with 5 bases of the junction left unmatched.

This rearrangement joins TRBV9 to TRBJ1-3; no firm D call. V dropped 3 bases and J dropped 0 bases, with 7 bases sitting between them. Germline V CDR1 and CDR2: SGDLS, YYNGEE. CDR3 size: 14 residues. The CDR3 loop is CASSAGDSGNTIYF. In DNA form, the CDR3 reads TGTGCCAGCAGCGCCGGGGACTCTGGAAACACCATATATTTT. The whole variable domain, filled in from reference TRBV9 and TRBJ1-3, reads DSGVTQTPKHLITATGQRVTLRCSPRSGDLSVYWYQQSLDQGLQFLIQYYNGEERAKGNILERFSAQQFPDLHSELNLSSLELGDSALYFCASSAGDSGNTIYFGEGSWLTVV.

This clone occurred a few times. This CDR3 is CAISAPSGGASGTDTQYF. CDR3 coding DNA: TGTGCCATCAGTGCACCTAGCGGGGGGGCCAGTGGCACAGATACGCAGTATTTT. The chain employs TRBV10-3 and TRBJ2-3; 12 positions match TRBD2. Trimming took 4 bases from V and 1 from J; bases not matched to a gene: 9. The CDR3 has 18 amino acids. The germline gives CDR1 ENHRY, CDR2 SYGVKD.

V and J are TRBV29-1 and TRBJ1-1; D not certain. The CDR3 is 12 amino acids. V was clipped by 3 bases and J by 7 bases, with 12 bases between them. Germline V lookup: CDR1 SQVTM, CDR2 ANQGSEA. The CDR3 DNA follows: TGCAGCGTTGAGGGCGGTGGAGGTGAAGCTTTCTTT. Translated: CSVEGGGGEAFF.

The chain carries TRBV3-1 (or the pseudogene TRBV3-2) and TRBJ1-1; D may be TRBD1 (5 bases). Germline CDR1 is LGHDT and CDR2 is YNNKEL (reference sequence). V dropped 1 base and J dropped 0 bases, with 9 bases sitting between them. This CDR3 is 15 amino acids long. For the CDR3, the DNA is TGTGCCAGCAGCCAAGTAGCGGGGGTGAACACTGAAGCTTTCTTT. As protein: CASSQVAGVNTEAFF.

V usage is TRBV28 and J usage is TRBJ1-1; tentatively, D is TRBD1 (6 bases). The V gene lost 5 bases and the J gene lost 5 bases, with 15 bases spanning the gap. Per germline, CDR1 MDHEN and CDR2 SYDVKM. The CDR3 extends over 14 amino acids. The CDR3 DNA sequence: TGTGCCAGCAGTCCCGCGGGGGGCGTAACTGAAGCTTTCTTT. Its translation is CASSPAGGVTEAFF.

The chain recombines TRBV3-1 (or the pseudogene TRBV3-2) with TRBJ1-2; 9 nucleotides match TRBD1. With 0 bases clipped from V and 7 bases from J, the junction kept 3 bases outside the gene matches. This CDR3 has 14 amino acids. From germline, CDR1 is LGHDT and CDR2 YNNKEL (reference sequence). CDR3 nucleotide sequence: TGTGCCAGCAGCCAAGAAGACAGGGGGTCTGGCTACACCTTC. This sequence encodes CASSQEDRGSGYTF.

The chain employs TRBV2 and TRBJ2-1, with a weak D call TRBD1 (6 bases). Per germline, CDR1 SNHLY and CDR2 FYNNEI. The CDR3 is 14 amino acids. The ends were cut back, 2 bases at V and 6 bases at J, with 11 bases in the middle. The CDR3 DNA follows: TGTGCCAGCAGTGAAAACAGGGCGAGCAATGAGCAGTTCTTC. Amino acid sequence: CASSENRASNEQFF.

The V and J genes are TRBV7-3 and TRBJ2-2; maybe TRBD2 (6 bases). The CDR3 sequence is 14 residues long. The germline V gene has CDR1 SGHTA and CDR2 FQGTGA. V was clipped by 7 bases and J by 5 bases, with 14 bases between them. The CDR3 protein is CASKRASNTGELFF. The DNA of the CDR3 is TGTGCCAGCAAGCGGGCCAGCAATACCGGGGAGCTGTTTTTT.

The chain combines TRBV5-3 with TRBJ1-2; D is unclear. TRBV5-3 is annotated as an ORF whose role is uncertain. Trimming took 0 bases from V and 6 from J, leaving 6 bases between them. The CDR3 has 12 residues. Written as DNA, the CDR3 is TGTGCCAGAAGCTTGGGGACTGATGGCTACACCTTC. Its protein is CARSLGTDGYTF.

The rearrangement uses TRBV5-5 and TRBJ1-2; 7 nucleotides match TRBD1. Trimming cost V 2 bases and J 2 bases; bases outside gene matches: 6. The CDR3 length is 15 residues. Germline CDR1 and CDR2: SGHKS and YYEKEE (reference sequence). The CDR3, as DNA: TGTGCCAGCAGCTTAGGACAGGTCGAGAACTATGGCTACACCTTC. This gives the protein CASSLGQVENYGYTF.